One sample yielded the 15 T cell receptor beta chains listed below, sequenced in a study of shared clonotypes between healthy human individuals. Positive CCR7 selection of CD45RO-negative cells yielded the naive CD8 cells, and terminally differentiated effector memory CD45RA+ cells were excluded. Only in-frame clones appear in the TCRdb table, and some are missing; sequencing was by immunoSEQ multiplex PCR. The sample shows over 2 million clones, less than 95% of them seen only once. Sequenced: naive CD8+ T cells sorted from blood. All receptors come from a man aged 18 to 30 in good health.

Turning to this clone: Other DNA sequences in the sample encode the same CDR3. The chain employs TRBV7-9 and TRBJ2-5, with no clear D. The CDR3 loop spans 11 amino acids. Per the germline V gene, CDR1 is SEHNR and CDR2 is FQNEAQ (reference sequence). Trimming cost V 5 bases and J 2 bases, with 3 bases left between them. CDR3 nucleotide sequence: TGTGCCAGCAGCCCACAAGAGACCCAGTACTTC. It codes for CASSPQETQYF.

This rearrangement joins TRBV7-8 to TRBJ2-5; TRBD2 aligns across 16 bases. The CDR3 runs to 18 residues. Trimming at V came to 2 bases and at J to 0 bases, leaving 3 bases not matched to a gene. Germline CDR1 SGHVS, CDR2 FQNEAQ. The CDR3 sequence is CASSLLGLAGGDQETQYF. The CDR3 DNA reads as TGTGCCAGCAGCTTACTGGGACTAGCGGGAGGGGACCAAGAGACCCAGTACTTC.

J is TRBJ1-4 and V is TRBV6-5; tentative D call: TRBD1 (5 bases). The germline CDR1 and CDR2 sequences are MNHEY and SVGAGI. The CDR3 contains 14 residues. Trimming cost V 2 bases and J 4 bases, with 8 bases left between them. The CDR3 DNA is TGTGCCAGCAGTTACGAAGGGGTTAATGAAAAACTGTTTTTT. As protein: CASSYEGVNEKLFF.

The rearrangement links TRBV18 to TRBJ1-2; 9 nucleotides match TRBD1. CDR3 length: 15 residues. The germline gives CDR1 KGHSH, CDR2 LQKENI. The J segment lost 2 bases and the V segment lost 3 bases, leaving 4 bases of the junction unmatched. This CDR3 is CASSPNRGQNYGYTF. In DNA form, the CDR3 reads TGTGCCAGCTCACCTAACAGGGGGCAAAACTATGGCTACACCTTC.

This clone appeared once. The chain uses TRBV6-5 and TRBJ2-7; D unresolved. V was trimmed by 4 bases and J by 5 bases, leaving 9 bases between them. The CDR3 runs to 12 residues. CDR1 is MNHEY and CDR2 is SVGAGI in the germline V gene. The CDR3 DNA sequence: TGTGCCAGCAGTTCACCAGGTAACGAGCAGTACTTC. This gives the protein CASSSPGNEQYF.

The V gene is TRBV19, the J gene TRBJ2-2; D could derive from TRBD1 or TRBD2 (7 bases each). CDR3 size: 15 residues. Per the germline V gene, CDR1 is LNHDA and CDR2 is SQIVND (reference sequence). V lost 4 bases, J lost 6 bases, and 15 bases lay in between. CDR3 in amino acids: CASSTNRGGSGELFF. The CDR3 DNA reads TGTGCCAGTAGTACAAACAGGGGAGGGTCCGGGGAGCTGTTTTTT.

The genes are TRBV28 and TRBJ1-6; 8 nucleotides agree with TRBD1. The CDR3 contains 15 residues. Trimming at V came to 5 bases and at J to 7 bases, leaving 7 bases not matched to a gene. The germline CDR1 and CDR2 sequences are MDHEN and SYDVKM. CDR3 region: CASSPGTGLNSPLHF. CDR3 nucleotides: TGTGCCAGCAGTCCCGGGACAGGATTAAATTCACCCCTCCACTTT.

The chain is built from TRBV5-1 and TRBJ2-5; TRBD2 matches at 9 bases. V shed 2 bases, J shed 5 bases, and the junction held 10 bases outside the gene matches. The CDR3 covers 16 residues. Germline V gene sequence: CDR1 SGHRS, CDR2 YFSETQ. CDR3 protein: CASSFLQRGVHETQYF. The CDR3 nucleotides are TGCGCCAGCAGCTTTCTCCAGCGGGGGGTACATGAGACCCAGTACTTC.

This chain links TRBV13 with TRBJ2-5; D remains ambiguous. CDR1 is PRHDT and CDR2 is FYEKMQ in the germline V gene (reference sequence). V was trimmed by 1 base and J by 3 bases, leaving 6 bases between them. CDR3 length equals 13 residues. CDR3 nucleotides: TGTGCCAGCAGCTTAGATACAGAAGAGACCCAGTACTTC. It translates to CASSLDTEETQYF.

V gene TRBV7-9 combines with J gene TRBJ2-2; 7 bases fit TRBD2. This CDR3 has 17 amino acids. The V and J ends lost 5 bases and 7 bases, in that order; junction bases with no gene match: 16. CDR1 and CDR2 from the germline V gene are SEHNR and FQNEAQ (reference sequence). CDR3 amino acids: CASSPSRGGGTGGELFF. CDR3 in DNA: TGTGCCAGCAGCCCTAGCCGGGGCGGGGGTACAGGCGGGGAGCTGTTTTTT.

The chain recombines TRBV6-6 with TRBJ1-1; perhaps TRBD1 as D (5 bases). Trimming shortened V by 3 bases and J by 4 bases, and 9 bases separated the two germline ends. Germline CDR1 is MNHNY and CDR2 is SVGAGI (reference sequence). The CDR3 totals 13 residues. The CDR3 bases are TGTGCCAGCAGTTATCGGACACGCACTGAAGCTTTCTTT. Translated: CASSYRTRTEAFF.

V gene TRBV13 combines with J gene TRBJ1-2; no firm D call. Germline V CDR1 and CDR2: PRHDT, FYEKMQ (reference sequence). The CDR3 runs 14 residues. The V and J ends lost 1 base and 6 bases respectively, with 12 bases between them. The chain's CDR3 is CASSLAPRSDGYTF. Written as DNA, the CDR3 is TGTGCCAGCAGCTTAGCCCCCCGATCGGATGGCTACACCTTC.

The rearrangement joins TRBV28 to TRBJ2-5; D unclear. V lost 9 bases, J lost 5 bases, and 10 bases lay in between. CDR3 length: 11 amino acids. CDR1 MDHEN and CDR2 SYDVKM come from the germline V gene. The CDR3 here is CASQFGETQYF. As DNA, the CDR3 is TGTGCCAGTCAATTCGGCGAGACCCAGTACTTC.

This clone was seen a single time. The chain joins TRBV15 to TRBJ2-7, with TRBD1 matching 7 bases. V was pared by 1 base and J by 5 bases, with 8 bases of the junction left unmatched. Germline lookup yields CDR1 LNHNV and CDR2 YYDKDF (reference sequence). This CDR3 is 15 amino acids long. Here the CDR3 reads CATSRVDREYNEQYF. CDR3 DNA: TGTGCCACCAGCAGAGTTGACAGGGAATACAACGAGCAGTACTTC.

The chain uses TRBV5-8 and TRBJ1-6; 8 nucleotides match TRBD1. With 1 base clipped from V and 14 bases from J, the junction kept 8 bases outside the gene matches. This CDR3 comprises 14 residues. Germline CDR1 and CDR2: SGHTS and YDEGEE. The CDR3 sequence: CASSLYRGGSTLHF. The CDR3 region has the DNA TGTGCCAGCAGCTTGTACAGGGGGGGGTCGACCCTCCACTTT. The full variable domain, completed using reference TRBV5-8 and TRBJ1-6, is EAGVTQSPTHLIKTRGQQATLRCSPISGHTSVYWYQQALGLGLQFLLWYDEGEERNRGNFPPRFSGRQFPNYSSELNVNALELEDSALYLCASSLYRGGSTLHFGNGTRLTVT.